The next 19 T cell receptor beta chains were all read from a single sample in a study of T cells in Graves' hyperthyroidism and ophthalmopathy. Amplified TCR beta CDR3 regions derived from RNA transcripts. When the TCR CDR3 underwent first-round RT-PCR, the HTBI primer set was used. TCRdb re-analysed the multiplex PCR reads in MiXCR, keeping a single row per CDR3 protein. The sample records fewer than 800,000 distinct CDR3 sequences, about a sixth being singletons. Input material: blood. Receptors originate from a man younger than 30 with Graves' hyperthyroidism.

This clonotype was counted at least ten times. The CDR3 DNA reads as TGTGCCAGCAGACGGACTAGTGTCGGGACCCAGTACTTC. It specifies CASRRTSVGTQYF. The chain has TRBV6-1 and TRBJ2-5; 7 positions agree with TRBD2. From germline, CDR1 is MNHNS and CDR2 SASEGT. The CDR3 runs 13 residues. Trimming took 6 bases from V and 7 from J; bases not matched to a gene: 8.

This chain connects TRBV7-8 to TRBJ2-5, with D uncertain. Trimming stripped 3 bases from V and 3 bases from J, with 17 bases between. The CDR3 sequence is 16 residues long. CDR1 is SGHVS, CDR2 FQNEAQ, per germline. The CDR3 loop is CASSLRPWAVKETQYF. In DNA form, the CDR3 reads TGTGCCAGCAGCTTGAGACCGTGGGCGGTTAAAGAGACCCAGTACTTC.

This clonotype occurred a few times. The chain joins TRBV4-1 to TRBJ1-4, with D hard to call. Germline CDR1 and CDR2: MGHRA and YSYEKL. With 0 bases removed from V and 4 bases from J, the gap between germline ends came to 12 bases. The CDR3 consists of 16 residues. CDR3 nucleotides: TGCGCCAGCAGCCAAGATCTAGCAGGTCTTAATGAAAAACTGTTTTTT. Its protein is CASSQDLAGLNEKLFF.

There are many counts of this clonotype. The rearrangement joins TRBV28 to TRBJ1-4; D not resolved. The CDR3 is made up of 16 amino acids. Germline CDR1 reads MDHEN; CDR2 reads SYDVKM. Trimming cost V 10 bases and J 8 bases, with 26 bases left between them. The CDR3: CATHPGLRLDGEKLFF. CDR3 nucleotide sequence: TGTGCCACTCACCCCGGTTTAAGGTTAGATGGAGAAAAACTGTTTTTT.

This clonotype occurred many times. V is TRBV3-1 and J is TRBJ2-1; possibly TRBD1 for D (6 bases). V gave up 4 bases and J gave up 7 bases, with 8 bases separating them. CDR3 length: 12 amino acids. Germline loops: CDR1 LGHDT, CDR2 YNNKEL (reference sequence). The CDR3 here is CASSRTGNEQFF. In DNA, the CDR3 is TGTGCCAGCAGCCGTACAGGGAATGAGCAGTTCTTC.

In this sample, this clonotype turned up a few times. V is TRBV20-1 and J is TRBJ2-1; 9 nucleotides agree with TRBD2. CDR3 length: 16 residues. With 0 bases clipped from V and 8 bases from J, the junction kept 11 bases outside the gene matches. The V gene's germline CDR1 is DFQATT and CDR2 SNEGSKA (reference sequence). CDR3 DNA: TGCAGTGCTAGAGATACGGCGGGAGGGCTTCTCTATGAGCAGTTCTTC. Its translation is CSARDTAGGLLYEQFF.

In this sample, this clonotype turned up many times. The chain couples TRBV7-8 to TRBJ2-1; D is tentatively TRBD1 or TRBD2 (5 bases each). Trimming stripped 3 bases from V and 7 bases from J, with 16 bases between. The CDR3 length is 15 residues. Germline-derived CDR1 and CDR2 are SGHVS and FQNEAQ. The DNA for the CDR3 is TGTGCCAGCAGCTTGGGGGTGAGCGGTGGGAATGAGCAGTTCTTC. It specifies CASSLGVSGGNEQFF.

Only a few counts were recorded for this clonotype. The rearrangement links TRBV29-1 to TRBJ2-7; weak D call: TRBD1 (6 bases). Germline V gene sequence: CDR1 SQVTM, CDR2 ANQGSEA. The CDR3 has 13 amino acids. CDR3 loop: CSARGVSSYEQYF. CDR3 coding DNA: TGCAGTGCCAGGGGTGTGAGCTCCTACGAGCAGTACTTC.

The chain employs TRBV24-1 and TRBJ2-1, with TRBD2 matching over 7 bases. Trimming removed 2 bases from V and 2 bases from J; junction bases left unmatched: 11. Germline lookup yields CDR1 KGHDR and CDR2 SFDVKD. This CDR3 comprises 18 residues. The CDR3 nucleotides are TGTGCCACCAGTGATTGGGGGGGGGGAGCGGCCACCTACAATGAGCAGTTCTTC. It is translated as CATSDWGGGAATYNEQFF.

This rearrangement joins TRBV6-2 or TRBV6-3 to TRBJ2-7, with a tentative D call TRBD2 (6 bases). Germline values: CDR1 MNHEY, CDR2 SVGEGT. The CDR3 length is 13 residues. Trimming shortened V by 7 bases and J by 6 bases, and 16 bases separated the two germline ends. Here the CDR3 DNA reads TGTGCCAGCAACTTCGGGAGAATTTCCGAGCAGTACTTC. As protein: CASNFGRISEQYF.

The V and J genes are TRBV7-8 and TRBJ1-1, with D possibly TRBD1 on 6 matching bases. The CDR3 covers 17 residues. Between the trimmed V and J ends, which lost 4 bases and 5 bases, there was a span of 23 bases. Germline V CDR1 and CDR2: SGHVS, FQNEAQ. CDR3 bases: TGTGCCAGCAGCTCTGCATCGGGACAACCGGCTAGGACTGAAGCTTTCTTT. This codes for CASSSASGQPARTEAFF.

V and J are TRBV20-1 and TRBJ2-7; D could derive from TRBD1 or TRBD2 (5 bases each). The germline V gene encodes CDR1 DFQATT and CDR2 SNEGSKA (reference sequence). The CDR3 has 14 residues. V was clipped by 6 bases and J by 0 bases, with 15 bases between them. The CDR3 protein is CSAYRDPSSYEQYF. The CDR3 DNA reads TGCAGTGCGTACCGGGACCCGAGCTCCTACGAGCAGTACTTC.

The chain combines TRBV4-3 with TRBJ1-6, with D tentatively TRBD1 (5 bases). CDR1 and CDR2 (germline): LGHNA, YSLEER. V was cut by 0 bases and J by 7 bases, with 16 bases left in between. CDR3 length: 17 residues. This CDR3 reads CASSQDHPSWGNSPLHF. CDR3 in DNA: TGCGCCAGCAGCCAAGATCATCCCTCTTGGGGGAATTCACCCCTCCACTTT.

This clonotype was detected only a few times. The DNA for the CDR3 is TGTGCCAGCAGCTTAGCGCGTGGGACAGGGGGCAGAGGGGAAAACATTCAGTACTTC. Translating it yields CASSLARGTGGRGENIQYF. V usage is TRBV7-9 and J usage is TRBJ2-4; 12 bases fit TRBD1. With 0 bases clipped from V and 5 bases from J, the junction kept 11 bases outside the gene matches. The CDR3 sequence is 19 residues long. Germline CDR1 reads SEHNR; CDR2 reads FQNEAQ (reference sequence).

This clonotype was seen at least ten times. The CDR3 is CASSAGAGELFF. CDR3 nucleotides: TGTGCCAGCAGTGCGGGGGCCGGGGAGCTGTTTTTT. The chain links TRBV2 to TRBJ2-2; D might be TRBD2 (6 bases). Trimming took 4 bases from V and 6 from J, leaving 6 bases between them. Germline V gene sequence: CDR1 SNHLY, CDR2 FYNNEI. This CDR3 comprises 12 residues.

This clonotype turned up a few times. The chain combines TRBV11-2 with TRBJ2-7; D possibly matches TRBD1 or TRBD2 (5 bases each). V was trimmed by 4 bases and J by 4 bases, leaving 17 bases between them. Germline-derived CDR1 and CDR2 are SGHAT and FQNNGV. This CDR3 contains 15 residues. The CDR3 DNA sequence: TGTGCCAGCAGCTCATCACCGGGACCGCTATACGAGCAGTACTTC. Translating it yields CASSSSPGPLYEQYF.

Many counts were recorded for this clonotype. The gene calls are TRBV6-2 or TRBV6-3 and TRBJ1-5, with D perhaps TRBD1 (6 bases). Per the germline V gene, CDR1 is MNHEY and CDR2 is SVGEGT. Trimming cost V 7 bases and J 1 base, with 14 bases left between them. The CDR3 has 15 residues. CDR3 amino acids: CASNDGGLSNQPQHF. CDR3 DNA sequence: TGTGCCAGCAACGACGGGGGCTTAAGCAATCAGCCCCAGCATTTT.

In this sample, this clonotype turned up many times. The chain links TRBV5-1 to TRBJ2-1, with 9 positions matching TRBD2. With V trimmed by 4 bases and J by 3 bases, 8 bases remained unmatched. The CDR3 length is 16 residues. Germline V lookup: CDR1 SGHRS, CDR2 YFSETQ. CDR3 nucleotides: TGCGCCAGCAGCGGTAGCGGGAGAGGGGACTACAATGAGCAGTTCTTC. Amino acid sequence: CASSGSGRGDYNEQFF.

This clonotype was seen only a few times. The CDR3 bases are TGCGCCAGCAGCCAGGGACTAGCGACAGATACGCAGTATTTT. Protein: CASSQGLATDTQYF. The V gene is TRBV4-1, the J gene TRBJ2-3; 10 bases are a match to TRBD2. Per germline, CDR1 MGHRA and CDR2 YSYEKL. V shed 3 bases, J shed 3 bases, and the junction held 0 bases outside the gene matches. This CDR3 comprises 14 residues.